This T cell receptor (beta chain) was recovered during a study of OX40 agonist ivuxolimab in advanced cancers. Only one count was recorded for this clone. This CDR3 is built from 16 residues. V was shortened by 6 bases and J by 3 bases, with 20 bases between the two germline ends. Germline V gene sequence: CDR1 WSHSY, CDR2 SAAADI. No patient had autoimmune disease or received systemic immunosuppression. Profiling relied on immunoSEQ multiplex PCR, and the TCRdb table lists in-frame clones only, not all of them. Of under 70,000 clones listed, around 89% are singletons. This chain uses TRBV10-2 with TRBJ1-1; D ambiguous. The TCR sequence derives from an adult with an advanced solid tumor such as melanoma, head and neck, liver or kidney cancer. This specimen was CD4+ or CD8+ T cells sorted from blood, taken in a trial of the OX40 agonist ivuxolimab. In DNA, the CDR3 is TGCGCCAGCAGACCGAGAGGAGGGAATGCGGACACTGAAGCTTTCTTT. Its translation is CASRPRGGNADTEAFF.